This entry lists 27 T cell receptor beta chains sequenced from one sample in a study of T cells in tumors and immune-related adverse events. Method: immunoSEQ multiplex PCR; TCRdb's copy keeps in-frame clones and lacks some. The profile shows around 10,000 clones, roughly 92% of them singletons. The input for sequencing was lymph node tissue, taken from a patient treated with anti-PD-1 therapy. Receptors were obtained from a female donor with metastatic renal cell carcinoma.

J is TRBJ1-5 and V is TRBV19; tentatively, D is TRBD1 (6 bases). This CDR3 region has 18 residues. Trimming removed 3 bases at V and 0 bases at J, with 18 bases between. Germline CDR1 and CDR2: LNHDA and SQIVND (reference sequence). The CDR3 DNA reads TGTGCCAGTAGTATCTATGGACAGAGAAGATATAGCAATCAGCCCCAGCATTTT. This codes for CASSIYGQRRYSNQPQHF. Full variable domain (rest looked up from reference TRBV19 and TRBJ1-5): DGGITQSPKYLFRKEGQNVTLSCEQNLNHDAMYWYRQDPGQGLRLIYYSQIVNDFQKGDIAEGYSVSREKKESFPLTVTSAQKNPTAFYLCASSIYGQRRYSNQPQHFGDGTRLSIL.

This chain joins TRBV10-2 and TRBJ1-6; D not certain. The CDR3 contains 14 residues. With 6 bases removed from V and 2 bases from J, the gap between germline ends came to 8 bases. Germline assignment: CDR1 WSHSY and CDR2 SAAADI. The CDR3 loop reads CASRDPPYNSPLHF. In DNA, the CDR3 is TGCGCCAGCAGGGACCCACCCTATAATTCACCCCTCCACTTT.

The chain links TRBV28 to TRBJ1-1, with D possibly matching TRBD1 (5 bases). CDR1 and CDR2 (germline): MDHEN, SYDVKM. The CDR3 runs 15 residues. The V gene lost 7 bases and the J gene lost 1 base, with 16 bases spanning the gap. The DNA of the CDR3 is TGTGCCAGCAATACCCGGGGCAGACAGAACACTGAAGCTTTCTTT. This translates into CASNTRGRQNTEAFF.

This chain joins TRBV4-2 and TRBJ1-4, with 7 bases lining up with TRBD1. Germline V CDR1 and CDR2: LGHNA, YNFKEQ. V dropped 1 base and J dropped 1; count of bases not matched to a gene: 6. The CDR3 runs to 17 residues. CDR3 residues: CASSQAQQGGTNEKLFF. The CDR3 region has the DNA TGTGCCAGCAGCCAAGCCCAGCAGGGGGGAACTAATGAAAAACTGTTTTTT.

The chain combines TRBV6-1 with TRBJ2-1; 10 bases are a match to TRBD2. The V and J ends lost 3 bases and 3 bases, in that order; junction bases with no gene match: 2. This CDR3 has 15 amino acids. CDR1 MNHNS and CDR2 SASEGT come from the germline V gene. The CDR3 region is CASSEIAGGYNEQFF. Written as DNA, the CDR3 is TGTGCCAGCAGTGAGATAGCGGGGGGCTACAATGAGCAGTTCTTC.

The gene calls are TRBV11-3 and TRBJ2-7, with D perhaps matching TRBD1 or TRBD2 (6 bases each). CDR3 length: 13 residues. V lost 2 bases and J lost 9, with 14 bases in between. Germline assignment: CDR1 SGHNT and CDR2 YENEEA. CDR3 nucleotide sequence: TGTGCCAGCAGCTTAATCCCCGGGGGCCCGCAGTACTTC. Encoded protein: CASSLIPGGPQYF.

This rearrangement joins TRBV19 to TRBJ2-1; 10 bases align to TRBD1. V shed 5 bases and J 9 bases; nucleotides not matched to a gene: 16. Germline lookup yields CDR1 LNHDA and CDR2 SQIVND (reference sequence). This CDR3 spans 17 amino acids. The chain's CDR3 is CASSVRSDRGPLTEQFF. The DNA for the CDR3 is TGTGCCAGTAGTGTCCGATCTGACAGGGGGCCACTCACTGAGCAGTTCTTC.

This clone has only a few counts. The chain recombines TRBV10-3 with TRBJ2-7; D possibly corresponds to TRBD2 (6 bases). The CDR3 runs to 15 residues. The ends were cut back, 0 bases at V and 0 bases at J, with 9 bases in the middle. Germline values: CDR1 ENHRY, CDR2 SYGVKD. The CDR3 sequence: CAISESIGSSYEQYF. DNA for the CDR3: TGTGCCATCAGTGAGTCGATCGGGAGCTCCTACGAGCAGTACTTC.

This clone was seen only once. This chain links TRBV6-1 with TRBJ1-2, with D unresolved. V lost 5 bases, J lost 0 bases, and 7 bases lay in between. CDR3 length: 13 amino acids. Germline assignment: CDR1 MNHNS and CDR2 SASEGT. The CDR3 here is CASSRAPNYGYTF. The CDR3 coding sequence is TGTGCCAGCAGTAGGGCCCCTAACTATGGCTACACCTTC.

The chain joins TRBV10-1 to TRBJ1-5; D is unclear. The CDR3 runs 14 residues. Per the germline V gene, CDR1 is WNHNN and CDR2 is SYGVQD (reference sequence). V shed 3 bases and J shed 5 bases, with 11 bases lying between them. CDR3 region: CASSEGNRDQPQHF. DNA of the CDR3: TGCGCCAGCAGTGAAGGGAATCGCGATCAGCCCCAGCATTTT.

The genes are TRBV5-1 and TRBJ2-1; D remains ambiguous. CDR1 and CDR2 (germline): SGHRS, YFSETQ. This CDR3 is 13 amino acids long. V gave up 0 bases and J gave up 4 bases, with 5 bases separating them. CDR3 nucleotides: TGCGCCAGCAGCTTGGGCAGTTACAATGAGCAGTTCTTC. Its protein is CASSLGSYNEQFF.

The chain combines TRBV5-1 with TRBJ1-2; 7 nucleotides match TRBD1. The CDR3 loop spans 19 amino acids. V lost 4 bases, J lost 2 bases, and 20 bases stayed unmatched. CDR1 SGHRS and CDR2 YFSETQ come from the germline V gene. The CDR3 region is CASSRLSGSQGDPNYGYTF. The CDR3 nucleotides are TGCGCCAGCAGCCGACTATCCGGGAGCCAGGGGGACCCAAACTATGGCTACACCTTC.

The chain carries TRBV12-5 and TRBJ2-1; possible D gene TRBD2, 6 bases. V was pared by 4 bases and J by 0 bases, with 16 bases between. The CDR3 loop spans 17 amino acids. CDR1 LGHNT and CDR2 FRNRAP come from the germline V gene. The CDR3: CASGSEKGGVSYNEQFF. CDR3 nucleotides: TGTGCTAGTGGTTCCGAGAAGGGCGGGGTCTCCTACAATGAGCAGTTCTTC.

This clone was seen a single time. The V and J genes are TRBV9 and TRBJ2-1, with TRBD2 matching 8 bases. The CDR3 extends over 15 amino acids. Losses at the gene ends were 3 bases for V and 0 bases for J; bases not matched to a gene: 2. CDR1 and CDR2 from the germline V gene are SGDLS and YYNGEE. Written as DNA, the CDR3 is TGTGCCAGCAGCGCCAGCGGGAGCTCCTACAATGAGCAGTTCTTC. This sequence encodes CASSASGSSYNEQFF.

This chain uses TRBV11-2 with TRBJ2-5; no clear D. Germline CDR1 reads SGHAT; CDR2 reads FQNNGV. This CDR3 comprises 13 residues. V lost 0 bases to trimming and J lost 0 bases, with 2 bases between them. This CDR3 is CASSLEYQETQYF. The CDR3 DNA sequence: TGTGCCAGCAGCTTAGAGTACCAAGAGACCCAGTACTTC.

The chain uses TRBV6-1 and TRBJ2-7; TRBD2 agrees at 12 bases. V lost 3 bases to trimming and J lost 2 bases; unmatched junction nucleotides: 5. Germline V gene lookup returns CDR1 MNHNS and CDR2 SASEGT. The CDR3 consists of 16 residues. CDR3 DNA: TGTGCCAGCAGTGAGTCGGCTAGCGGGAGGGCCTACGAGCAGTACTTC. It codes for CASSESASGRAYEQYF.

The chain recombines TRBV27 with TRBJ2-5; weak D call: TRBD2 (5 bases). V was shortened by 8 bases and J by 6 bases, with 13 bases between the two germline ends. This CDR3 has 12 amino acids. Germline CDR1 is MNHEY and CDR2 is SMNVEV (reference sequence). Here the CDR3 DNA reads TGTGCCAGCGGGAGCCCCGGACAGACCCAGTACTTC. It specifies CASGSPGQTQYF.

The count of this clone is one. The chain joins TRBV9 to TRBJ2-1; 10 nucleotides match TRBD1. CDR1 SGDLS and CDR2 YYNGEE come from the germline V gene. J was trimmed by 4 bases and V by 0 bases; bases with no gene match: 7. The CDR3 is made up of 17 amino acids. The CDR3 spells CASSVGGGTGAYNEQFF. The CDR3 nucleotides read TGTGCCAGCAGCGTAGGTGGAGGGACAGGGGCTTACAATGAGCAGTTCTTC.

The J gene is TRBJ1-3, the V gene TRBV7-8, with D tentatively TRBD1 (5 bases). Germline lookup yields CDR1 SGHVS and CDR2 FQNEAQ. This CDR3 is built from 16 residues. Trimming left V 0 bases short and J 0 bases short, with 9 bases between. CDR3 region: CASSLAGRASGNTIYF. In nucleotides, the CDR3 is TGTGCCAGCAGCTTAGCGGGCAGGGCCTCTGGAAACACCATATATTTT.

The chain has TRBV19 and TRBJ2-5; 8 nucleotides line up with TRBD2. The CDR3 extends over 17 amino acids. V dropped 5 bases and J dropped 1; count of bases not matched to a gene: 12. Germline V CDR1 and CDR2: LNHDA, SQIVND (reference sequence). The CDR3 coding sequence is TGTGCCAGTAGTCCGGGACTAGTCATATTTGTCCAAGAGACCCAGTACTTC. It codes for CASSPGLVIFVQETQYF. Using reference TRBV19 and TRBJ2-5 for the parts outside the CDR3, the full variable domain is DGGITQSPKYLFRKEGQNVTLSCEQNLNHDAMYWYRQDPGQGLRLIYYSQIVNDFQKGDIAEGYSVSREKKESFPLTVTSAQKNPTAFYLCASSPGLVIFVQETQYFGPGTRLLVL.

This clone was seen a single time. The chain combines TRBV19 with TRBJ1-1; the match to TRBD1 covers 9 bases. V was clipped by 7 bases and J by 5 bases; unmatched bases: 11. Per germline, CDR1 LNHDA and CDR2 SQIVND (reference sequence). This CDR3 region has 15 residues. The CDR3 sequence is CASNTGGAIFTEAFF. CDR3 in DNA: TGTGCCAGTAATACAGGGGGCGCCATATTTACTGAAGCTTTCTTT.

The rearrangement uses TRBV9 and TRBJ2-7; possible D gene TRBD2, 6 bases. In germline, CDR1 is SGDLS, CDR2 YYNGEE. Trimming stripped 4 bases from V and 2 bases from J, with 16 bases between. This CDR3 region has 15 residues. CDR3 bases: TGTGCCAGCAGCCCGGGACTCTGGGAAGCCTACGAGCAGTACTTC. Its translation is CASSPGLWEAYEQYF.

The rearrangement links TRBV6-5 to TRBJ2-7; TRBD2 might be the D (6 bases). The length of the CDR3 is 15 residues. CDR1 is MNHEY, CDR2 SVGAGI, per germline. The V gene lost 7 bases and the J gene lost 2 bases, with 18 bases spanning the gap. The CDR3 protein is CASNGGQGSAYEQYF. CDR3 sequence (DNA): TGTGCCAGCAATGGAGGGCAAGGTTCAGCCTACGAGCAGTACTTC.

The chain links TRBV19 to TRBJ2-3, with 9 bases aligning to TRBD1. The CDR3 consists of 14 residues. V was pared by 10 bases and J by 5 bases, with 10 bases of the junction left unmatched. Germline CDR1 and CDR2: LNHDA and SQIVND (reference sequence). The CDR3 here is CANSPGTGIDTQYF. CDR3 sequence (DNA): TGTGCCAATAGCCCCGGGACAGGGATAGATACGCAGTATTTT.

This chain links TRBV19 with TRBJ1-5; TRBD1 matches 7 bases. CDR1 is LNHDA and CDR2 is SQIVND in the germline V gene (reference sequence). CDR3 length: 14 amino acids. V was pared by 6 bases and J by 3 bases, with 5 bases of the junction left unmatched. The DNA of the CDR3 is TGTGCCAGTAGGACGGGACAGATCAATCAGCCCCAGCATTTT. Translating it yields CASRTGQINQPQHF.

The CDR3 loop reads CAWSSNYGYTF. CDR3 nucleotides: TGTGCCTGGAGTTCGAACTATGGCTACACCTTC. The chain has TRBV30 and TRBJ1-2; D remains unclear. The CDR3 covers 11 residues. Germline V gene data show CDR1 as GTSNPN and CDR2 as SVGIG (reference sequence). The ends were cut back, 2 bases at V and 2 bases at J, with 3 bases in the middle.

The rearrangement joins TRBV7-6 to TRBJ2-2; perhaps TRBD1 as D (6 bases). Germline V lookup: CDR1 SGHVS, CDR2 FNYEAQ. The CDR3 is 15 residues long. Trimming took 1 base from V and 5 from J, leaving 11 bases between them. The CDR3 nucleotides read TGTGCCAGCAGCTTAGATAACAGGGAAACCGGGGAGCTGTTTTTT. Its translation is CASSLDNRETGELFF.